The clone carrying this T cell receptor (beta chain) was counted at least ten times. Trimming at V came to 3 bases and at J to 10 bases, leaving 14 bases not matched to a gene. CDR1 SGHTA and CDR2 FQGNSA come from the germline V gene. The CDR3 runs 17 residues. TCRdb independently ran MiXCR on the reads; one entry per CDR3 protein. The table has around 270,000 distinct CDR3 sequences, approximately 8.3% seen once. This entry comes from a study of T cell repertoires in cytomegalovirus infection. This sequence joins TRBV7-2 and TRBJ1-6; 8 bases are shared with TRBD1. What was sequenced was PBMCs. The origin of this receptor is a human donor in good health (CMV status not recorded). Some clones in this sample may be carry-over from other donors' samples. The CDR3 loop reads CASSLVTFGTGGSPLHF. For the CDR3, the DNA is TGTGCCAGCAGCTTGGTAACCTTTGGGACAGGCGGATCACCCCTCCACTTT.